The 25 T cell receptor beta chains given below trace back to one sample, sequenced in a study of Ad26.COV2.S vaccination and SARS-CoV-2 variants. Sequenced by immunoSEQ multiplex PCR; TCRdb stores in-frame clones only, minus some. Of roughly 700,000 clones in the sample, 70% to 90% were seen once. Treatment in this sample: around 19 received Ad26.COV2.S at low or high dose, single or two shots; about 5 received placebo; per-sample allocation not given. Specimens were obtained on day 63 following the first vaccine or placebo injection. This sample comprised peripheral blood, obtained in a trial of Ad26.COV2.S vaccine versus placebo. The receptors come from a person between 18 and 65 years old who received the Ad26.COV2.S COVID-19 vaccine or a placebo.

The chain has TRBV3-1 (or the pseudogene TRBV3-2) and TRBJ2-1; 11 bases match TRBD2. Germline assignment: CDR1 LGHDT and CDR2 YNNKEL (reference sequence). The V segment lost 4 bases and the J segment 6 bases; nucleotides outside the gene matches: 8. The CDR3 consists of 16 residues. This CDR3 is CASSPPVAGGSNEQFF. CDR3 coding DNA: TGTGCCAGCAGCCCCCCCGTAGCGGGGGGGAGCAATGAGCAGTTCTTC.

The chain uses TRBV5-1 and TRBJ1-6; D unresolved. This CDR3 has 15 residues. CDR1 is SGHRS and CDR2 is YFSETQ in the germline V gene. Trimming removed 6 bases from V and 5 bases from J, with 15 bases in between. The CDR3 region has the DNA TGCGCCAGCACCAGCAGACCTTCGGATAATTCACCCCTCCACTTT. This encodes CASTSRPSDNSPLHF.

This sequence joins TRBV6-1 and TRBJ2-7; 7 bases fit TRBD1. This CDR3 is 18 amino acids long. With V trimmed by 3 bases and J by 5 bases, 19 bases remained unmatched. The germline V gene encodes CDR1 MNHNS and CDR2 SASEGT. The CDR3 loop reads CASSEGVFRDRRPHEQYF. As DNA, the CDR3 is TGTGCCAGCAGTGAGGGCGTTTTCCGGGACAGACGACCGCACGAGCAGTACTTC.

The rearrangement joins TRBV6-6 to TRBJ1-4; D gene uncertain. V lost 6 bases and J 7 bases, leaving 15 bases between the germline ends. The CDR3 is 14 amino acids. Germline-derived CDR1 and CDR2 are MNHNY and SVGAGI (reference sequence). The CDR3 region is CASSPAREGEKLFF. As DNA, the CDR3 is TGTGCCAGCAGCCCCGCGAGGGAAGGTGAAAAACTGTTTTTT.

J is TRBJ2-3 and V is TRBV10-3; TRBD1 matches 9 bases. The J segment lost 2 bases and the V segment lost 4 bases, leaving 4 bases of the junction unmatched. In germline, CDR1 is ENHRY, CDR2 SYGVKD. The CDR3 runs to 15 residues. The CDR3 DNA reads as TGTGCCATCAGTGGGGGGGACAGGGACACAGATACGCAGTATTTT. It yields the protein CAISGGDRDTDTQYF.

This clone was seen a few times. J is TRBJ1-1 and V is TRBV7-8; perhaps TRBD1 as D (5 bases). V dropped 5 bases and J dropped 8 bases, with 15 bases sitting between them. There are 13 residues in the CDR3. The germline CDR1 and CDR2 sequences are SGHVS and FQNEAQ. In nucleotides, the CDR3 is TGTGCCAGCAGCGGTACAGGTGGGTCCGAAGCTTTCTTT. This encodes CASSGTGGSEAFF.

V is TRBV30 and J is TRBJ2-2, with 7 bases lining up with TRBD2. Trimming cost V 0 bases and J 6 bases; bases outside gene matches: 7. CDR1 is GTSNPN, CDR2 SVGIG, per germline (reference sequence). There are 15 residues in the CDR3. CDR3 protein: CAWSVRRERPGELFF. CDR3 nucleotide sequence: TGTGCCTGGAGTGTTCGGCGGGAGCGTCCCGGGGAGCTGTTTTTT.

V usage is TRBV29-1 and J usage is TRBJ2-2, with 9 bases aligning to TRBD2. This CDR3 contains 15 residues. CDR1 SQVTM and CDR2 ANQGSEA come from the germline V gene. The ends lost 3 bases at V and 5 bases at J; junction bases unmatched: 7. CDR3 region: CSVEWASGITGELFF. The CDR3 region has the DNA TGCAGCGTTGAGTGGGCTAGCGGGATTACCGGGGAGCTGTTTTTT.

Concerning this clone: This CDR3 is also generated by other DNA sequences in the sample. The genes are TRBV7-2 and TRBJ2-3; D is unresolved. Germline assignment: CDR1 SGHTA and CDR2 FQGNSA. The CDR3 has 12 amino acids. V was clipped by 5 bases and J by 2 bases, with 5 bases between them. In DNA form, the CDR3 reads TGTGCCAGCAGCCCTTACACAGATACGCAGTATTTT. Amino acid sequence: CASSPYTDTQYF. Looking up the rest from reference TRBV7-2 and TRBJ2-3 gives the full variable domain: GAGVSQSPSNKVTEKGKDVELRCDPISGHTALYWYRQSLGQGLEFLIYFQGNSAPDKSGLPSDRFSAERTGGSVSTLTIQRTQQEDSAVYLCASSPYTDTQYFGPGTRLTVL.

This chain uses TRBV2 with TRBJ1-5; 7 bases map to TRBD1. The V gene end was trimmed by 7 bases and the J gene end by 3 bases; junction bases not matched to a gene: 6. The germline gives CDR1 SNHLY, CDR2 FYNNEI. This CDR3 is 14 amino acids long. Here the CDR3 DNA reads TGTGCCAGCAACCCCACAGGGGACAATCAGCCCCAGCATTTT. Translating gives CASNPTGDNQPQHF.

V is TRBV30 and J is TRBJ2-7; D may be TRBD1 (5 bases). This CDR3 region has 14 residues. Trimming removed 4 bases from V and 0 bases from J, with 13 bases in between. CDR1 is GTSNPN and CDR2 is SVGIG in the germline V gene (reference sequence). DNA of the CDR3: TGTGCCTGGAATAGGGGCCGGAGCTCCTACGAGCAGTACTTC. This codes for CAWNRGRSSYEQYF.

The V and J genes are TRBV27 and TRBJ2-2, with D possibly being TRBD1 (6 bases). The V end was cut by 5 bases, the J end by 4 bases, with 14 bases between. In germline, CDR1 is MNHEY, CDR2 SMNVEV (reference sequence). The CDR3 length is 15 residues. The CDR3 region is CASSPGHLLTGELFF. The CDR3 coding sequence is TGTGCCAGCAGTCCGGGACACCTACTCACCGGGGAGCTGTTTTTT.

This chain joins TRBV5-1 and TRBJ2-3; the D gene could be TRBD1 or TRBD2 (5 bases each). The CDR3 totals 15 residues. CDR1 is SGHRS and CDR2 is YFSETQ in the germline V gene. The V end lost 0 bases, the J end lost 2 bases, and 10 bases lay between the germline ends. The CDR3 loop reads CASSLATGTTDTQYF. The CDR3 DNA follows: TGCGCCAGCAGCTTGGCGACCGGGACCACAGATACGCAGTATTTT.

The chain combines TRBV24-1 with TRBJ1-3; 8 positions match TRBD1. V trimming: 4 bases; J trimming: 4 bases; junction bases outside the gene matches: 11. The CDR3 sequence is 17 residues long. Germline V gene data show CDR1 as KGHDR and CDR2 as SFDVKD. CDR3 loop: CATSDRSRDRLGNTIYF. The CDR3 coding sequence is TGTGCCACCAGTGACCGGTCTCGGGACAGGTTGGGAAACACCATATATTTT.

The V call is TRBV3-1 (or the pseudogene TRBV3-2), the J call TRBJ1-1, with 12 bases matching TRBD1. Trimming cost V 3 bases and J 9 bases; bases outside gene matches: 5. CDR3 length: 14 residues. CDR1 and CDR2 (germline): LGHDT, YNNKEL (reference sequence). CDR3 sequence: CASSQGQGAPKAFF. The CDR3 DNA is TGTGCCAGCAGCCAGGGACAGGGGGCGCCGAAAGCTTTCTTT.

This clone appeared a few times. The chain uses TRBV7-8 and TRBJ1-5, with D unresolved. The germline V and J ends were trimmed by 3 bases and 4 bases, with 10 bases remaining between them. The CDR3 contains 14 residues. Germline assignment: CDR1 SGHVS and CDR2 FQNEAQ. The CDR3 protein is CASSFAQINQPQHF. The CDR3 bases are TGTGCCAGCAGCTTCGCACAGATTAATCAGCCCCAGCATTTT.

The chain has TRBV18 and TRBJ2-1, with D possibly TRBD2 on 5 matching bases. Trimming removed 0 bases at V and 7 bases at J, with 7 bases between. This CDR3 is built from 13 residues. Germline CDR1 is KGHSH and CDR2 is LQKENI. The CDR3 DNA reads as TGTGCCAGCTCACCACCAGGAGGTAATGAGCAGTTCTTC. Translated, it gives CASSPPGGNEQFF.

The chain employs TRBV20-1 and TRBJ1-1, with D unresolved. Deletions cut 2 bases from V and 4 bases from J, with 5 bases between. CDR1 and CDR2 from the germline V gene are DFQATT and SNEGSKA (reference sequence). The CDR3 loop spans 11 amino acids. CDR3 nucleotide sequence: TGCAGTGCTAGAAAGAGCACTGAAGCTTTCTTT. It yields the protein CSARKSTEAFF.

The chain carries TRBV2 and TRBJ1-3; TRBD1 is a possible D gene (5 bases). The CDR3 length is 15 residues. Germline CDR1 is SNHLY and CDR2 is FYNNEI. V lost 4 bases, J lost 0 bases, and 10 bases lay in between. The CDR3 DNA follows: TGTGCCAGCAGTGTGGGACGCACCTCTGGAAACACCATATATTTT. Protein product: CASSVGRTSGNTIYF.

The chain carries TRBV3-1 (or the pseudogene TRBV3-2) and TRBJ1-4; D is unresolved. This CDR3 is 13 amino acids long. Trimming shortened V by 5 bases and J by 8 bases, and 12 bases separated the two germline ends. CDR1 and CDR2 (germline): LGHDT, YNNKEL (reference sequence). The CDR3 sequence is CASSKTDVEKLFF. For the CDR3, the DNA is TGTGCCAGCAGCAAAACGGACGTGGAAAAACTGTTTTTT.

V and J are TRBV6-5 and TRBJ1-2, with D maybe TRBD1 (5 bases). The V and J ends lost 0 bases and 11 bases respectively, with 16 bases between them. The CDR3 runs 14 residues. Per germline, CDR1 MNHEY and CDR2 SVGAGI. CDR3 in amino acids: CASSYSFLGDLYTF. The CDR3 bases are TGTGCCAGCAGTTACTCGTTCCTTGGGGACTTGTACACCTTC.

The sample holds one count of this clone. This sequence joins TRBV12-3 or TRBV12-4 and TRBJ1-3, with unresolved D. The ends were cut back, 6 bases at V and 4 bases at J, with 10 bases in the middle. The CDR3 has 13 residues. This CDR3 is CASSRALGNTIYF. The CDR3 nucleotides are TGTGCCAGCAGCCGGGCCCTAGGAAACACCATATATTTT.

The V call is TRBV5-6, the J call TRBJ1-4; possibly TRBD1 for D (6 bases). Germline lookup yields CDR1 SGHDT and CDR2 YYEEEE. This CDR3 region has 15 residues. The ends were cut back, 2 bases at V and 0 bases at J, with 8 bases in the middle. As DNA, the CDR3 is TGTGCCAGCAGCTTTTGGGACACAACTAATGAAAAACTGTTTTTT. Translating gives CASSFWDTTNEKLFF.

The chain is built from TRBV14 and TRBJ2-1; D is perhaps TRBD1 (6 bases). CDR1 SGHDN and CDR2 FVKESK come from the germline V gene. This CDR3 has 15 residues. V was shortened by 3 bases and J by 3 bases, with 12 bases between the two germline ends. CDR3 residues: CASSQAGVLYNEQFF. In DNA, the CDR3 is TGTGCCAGCAGCCAGGCAGGGGTTCTCTACAATGAGCAGTTCTTC. The whole variable domain, filled in from reference TRBV14 and TRBJ2-1, reads EAGVTQFPSHSVIEKGQTVTLRCDPISGHDNLYWYRRVMGKEIKFLLHFVKESKQDESGMPNNRFLAERTGGTYSTLKVQPAELEDSGVYFCASSQAGVLYNEQFFGPGTRLTVL.

This clone has a single count. The rearrangement links TRBV7-9 to TRBJ2-3; 10 bases align to TRBD2. This CDR3 spans 17 amino acids. Trimming at V came to 5 bases and at J to 3 bases, leaving 11 bases not matched to a gene. The V gene's germline CDR1 is SEHNR and CDR2 FQNEAQ (reference sequence). The CDR3 DNA reads as TGTGCCAGCAGCCCCAGTGCTAGCGGGAGTTTAACAGATACGCAGTATTTT. It yields the protein CASSPSASGSLTDTQYF.